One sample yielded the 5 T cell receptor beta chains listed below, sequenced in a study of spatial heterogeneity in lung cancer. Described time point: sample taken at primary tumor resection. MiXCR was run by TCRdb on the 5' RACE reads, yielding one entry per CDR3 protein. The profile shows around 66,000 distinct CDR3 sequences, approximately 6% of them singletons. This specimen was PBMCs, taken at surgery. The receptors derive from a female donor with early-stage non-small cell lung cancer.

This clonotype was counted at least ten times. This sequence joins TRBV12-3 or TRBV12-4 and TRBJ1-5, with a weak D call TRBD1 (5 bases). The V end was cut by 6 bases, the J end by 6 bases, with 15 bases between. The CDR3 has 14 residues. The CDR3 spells CASSPTSGGQPQHF. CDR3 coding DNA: TGTGCCAGCAGCCCAACATCGGGGGGTCAGCCCCAGCATTTT.

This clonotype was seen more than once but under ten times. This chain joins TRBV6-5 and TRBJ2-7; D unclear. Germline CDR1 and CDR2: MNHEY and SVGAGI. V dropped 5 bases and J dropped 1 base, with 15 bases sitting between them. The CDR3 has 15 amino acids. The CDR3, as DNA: TGTGCCAGCAGTCCCGACGGCTTTCCATCCTACGAGCAGTACGTC. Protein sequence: CASSPDGFPSYEQYV.

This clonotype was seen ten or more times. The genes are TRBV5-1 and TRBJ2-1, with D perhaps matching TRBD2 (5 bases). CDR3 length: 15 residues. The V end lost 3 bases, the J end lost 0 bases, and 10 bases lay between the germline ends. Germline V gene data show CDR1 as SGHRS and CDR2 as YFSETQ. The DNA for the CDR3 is TGCGCCAGCAGCTGGACGGGGAGCTCCTACAATGAGCAGTTCTTC. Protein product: CASSWTGSSYNEQFF. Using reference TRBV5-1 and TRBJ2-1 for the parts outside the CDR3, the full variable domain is KAGVTQTPRYLIKTRGQQVTLSCSPISGHRSVSWYQQTPGQGLQFLFEYFSETQRNKGNFPGRFSGRQFSNSRSEMNVSTLELGDSALYLCASSWTGSSYNEQFFGPGTRLTVL.

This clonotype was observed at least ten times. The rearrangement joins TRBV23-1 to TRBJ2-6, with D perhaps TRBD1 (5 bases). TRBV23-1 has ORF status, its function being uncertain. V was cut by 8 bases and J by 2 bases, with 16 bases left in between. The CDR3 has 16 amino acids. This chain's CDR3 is CASGPGAGTGANVLTF. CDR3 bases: TGCGCCAGCGGACCCGGCGCAGGGACTGGGGCCAACGTCCTGACTTTC.

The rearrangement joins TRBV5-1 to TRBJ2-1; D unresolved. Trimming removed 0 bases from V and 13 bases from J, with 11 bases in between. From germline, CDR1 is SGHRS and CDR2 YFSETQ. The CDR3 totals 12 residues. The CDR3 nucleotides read TGCGCCAGCAGCTTGGGAAATGGGCCCCAGTTCTTC. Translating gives CASSLGNGPQFF.